The present T cell receptor beta chain was sequenced within a study of regulatory T cells in long-lasting Graves disease. Notes on the study in general: Newly diagnosed Graves' patients had higher TCR diversity than persistent ones.

This clonotype was counted a few times. Its specificity is not known. Time point: persistent/refractory GD, antithyroid drugs over 5 years with positive TRAb. PBMC-extracted RNA yielded the TCR library. Roughly 10-milliliter peripheral blood samples went into EDTA tubes. The TCR beta library used iRepertoire HTBI primers with Arm-PCR amplification of CDR3. TCRdb called the multiplex PCR reads again in MiXCR, with one record for every CDR3 protein. The table includes some 470,000 distinct CDR3 sequences, 20% to 25% detected once. Sequencing was performed on peripheral blood mononuclear cells (PBMCs), taken when the disease was refractory, from a patient treated with antithyroid drugs. The TCR was taken from a female donor with Graves disease.

The CDR3 is CASSQDSSYQPQHF. CDR3 nucleotide sequence: TGTGCCAGCAGCCAAGATTCTAGTTACCAGCCCCAGCATTTT. The V gene is TRBV4-2, the J gene TRBJ1-5; D unclear. CDR1 is LGHNA and CDR2 is YNFKEQ in the germline V gene. V shed 0 bases and J shed 7 bases, with 10 bases lying between them. The CDR3 covers 14 residues.